Below, 25 T cell receptor beta chains from the same sample are listed, as sequenced in a study of blood T cell repertoires in COVID-19. Profiling relied on immunoSEQ multiplex PCR, and the TCRdb table lists in-frame clones only, not all of them. The sample records about 430,000 clones, around 87% being singletons. The sample taken for sequencing was PBMCs or T cells enriched from blood (not recorded which). These receptors all stem from a man younger than 40 who had recovered from COVID-19.

The chain employs TRBV19 and TRBJ2-2, with a tentative D call TRBD1 (5 bases). Trimming stripped 7 bases from V and 6 bases from J, with 18 bases between. The CDR3 is 15 amino acids. The germline CDR1 and CDR2 sequences are LNHDA and SQIVND (reference sequence). CDR3 residues: CASTNRPIGSGELFF. The CDR3 DNA sequence: TGTGCCAGTACCAACAGGCCGATCGGGTCCGGGGAGCTGTTTTTT.

V and J are TRBV4-1 and TRBJ1-4, with D tentatively TRBD1 (6 bases). Germline CDR1 MGHRA, CDR2 YSYEKL. V dropped 3 bases and J dropped 4 bases, with 12 bases sitting between them. The length of the CDR3 is 15 residues. DNA of the CDR3: TGCGCCAGCAGCCATGCGGACAGAGATAATGAAAAACTGTTTTTT. Encoded protein: CASSHADRDNEKLFF.

The V gene is TRBV28, the J gene TRBJ1-2; D gene ambiguous. The germline V gene has CDR1 MDHEN and CDR2 SYDVKM. V was trimmed by 8 bases and J by 2 bases, leaving 9 bases between them. The CDR3 loop spans 12 amino acids. The chain's CDR3 is CASVRGNYGYTF. The CDR3 DNA sequence: TGTGCCAGCGTTAGAGGCAACTATGGCTACACCTTC.

This clone was recorded once. The chain links TRBV5-1 to TRBJ2-1; possible D gene TRBD2, 5 bases. V was trimmed by 2 bases and J by 0 bases, leaving 9 bases between them. Germline V gene sequence: CDR1 SGHRS, CDR2 YFSETQ. This CDR3 contains 15 residues. CDR3 protein: CASSLSADSYNEQFF. The CDR3 region has the DNA TGCGCCAGCAGCTTATCAGCGGACTCCTACAATGAGCAGTTCTTC.

This clone came up once. This chain connects TRBV3-1 (or the pseudogene TRBV3-2) to TRBJ1-2, with 7 nucleotides matching TRBD1. The CDR3 consists of 16 residues. Germline values: CDR1 LGHDT, CDR2 YNNKEL (reference sequence). Trimming at V came to 7 bases and at J to 4 bases, leaving 15 bases not matched to a gene. The CDR3 loop reads CASTPPGQLTPYGYTF. Written as DNA, the CDR3 is TGTGCCAGCACCCCACCGGGACAGCTTACCCCCTATGGCTACACCTTC.

The table lists this clone with a count of one. The CDR3, as DNA: TGCGCCAGCAGCGCGGGACCGGGGAGCACCGGGGAGCTGTTTTTT. The encoded protein is CASSAGPGSTGELFF. V is TRBV5-1 and J is TRBJ2-2, with a tentative D call TRBD2 (6 bases). Per the germline V gene, CDR1 is SGHRS and CDR2 is YFSETQ. The length of the CDR3 is 15 residues. V lost 4 bases, J lost 4 bases, and 14 bases lay in between.

As to this clone: Other DNA variants within this sample encode the same CDR3. The gene calls are TRBV12-3 or TRBV12-4 and TRBJ1-2; D not resolved. The V and J ends lost 1 base and 4 bases respectively, with 7 bases between them. The CDR3 is 13 residues long. This CDR3 is CASSLGQIYGYTF. The CDR3 nucleotides are TGTGCCAGCAGTTTAGGACAAATCTATGGCTACACCTTC.

CDR3 amino acids: CASGTGTGRLGYTF. The CDR3 region has the DNA TGTGCCAGCGGCACCGGGACAGGACGTCTCGGCTACACCTTC. The chain links TRBV25-1 to TRBJ1-2; 8 bases align to TRBD1. This CDR3 comprises 14 residues. Germline loops: CDR1 MGHDK, CDR2 SYGVNS. V shed 8 bases and J 8 bases; nucleotides not matched to a gene: 13.

The genes are TRBV10-3 and TRBJ2-3, with D possibly being TRBD1 (5 bases). CDR1 and CDR2 from the germline V gene are ENHRY and SYGVKD. Trimming cost V 8 bases and J 2 bases, with 8 bases left between them. The CDR3 runs 12 residues. The CDR3 nucleotides are TGTGCCATCGGGGCAAACACAGATACGCAGTATTTT. Translated, it gives CAIGANTDTQYF.

This chain links TRBV11-2 with TRBJ2-1, with 9 positions matching TRBD2. The V gene end was trimmed by 5 bases and the J gene end by 5 bases; junction bases not matched to a gene: 7. The CDR3 contains 15 residues. The germline CDR1 and CDR2 sequences are SGHAT and FQNNGV. The CDR3 sequence is CASSPSGTSHNEQFF. For the CDR3, the DNA is TGTGCCAGCAGCCCCTCCGGGACTAGCCACAATGAGCAGTTCTTC.

The V call is TRBV28, the J call TRBJ1-5; 12 positions match TRBD1. The CDR3 runs to 18 residues. With V trimmed by 6 bases and J by 7 bases, 16 bases remained unmatched. Germline lookup yields CDR1 MDHEN and CDR2 SYDVKM. The CDR3 here is CASSPGGKGTGGAQPQHF. The CDR3 DNA reads as TGTGCCAGCAGCCCCGGCGGGAAAGGGACAGGGGGCGCGCAGCCCCAGCATTTT. Full variable domain (rest looked up from reference TRBV28 and TRBJ1-5): DVKVTQSSRYLVKRTGEKVFLECVQDMDHENMFWYRQDPGLGLRLIYFSYDVKMKEKGDIPEGYSVSREKKERFSLILESASTNQTSMYLCASSPGGKGTGGAQPQHFGDGTRLSIL.

The V and J genes are TRBV7-2 and TRBJ2-2; 7 bases match TRBD1. Trimming cost V 0 bases and J 4 bases; bases outside gene matches: 5. There are 16 residues in the CDR3. The germline gives CDR1 SGHTA, CDR2 FQGNSA. As DNA, the CDR3 is TGTGCCAGCAGCTTAGCGGCTGACAGGGCCACCGGGGAGCTGTTTTTT. Amino acid sequence: CASSLAADRATGELFF.

The sample holds one count of this clone. The chain recombines TRBV19 with TRBJ2-7; D unresolved. V was clipped by 6 bases and J by 2 bases, with 14 bases between them. The CDR3 consists of 14 residues. Germline assignment: CDR1 LNHDA and CDR2 SQIVND (reference sequence). The CDR3 sequence is CASSQTSAAYEQYF. The CDR3 DNA reads TGTGCCAGTAGCCAGACCTCCGCGGCCTACGAGCAGTACTTC.

CDR3 region: CATSGRGEQFF. The CDR3 DNA follows: TGTGCCACCAGTGGCAGGGGCGAGCAGTTCTTC. V usage is TRBV24-1 and J usage is TRBJ2-1; the D gene is possibly TRBD1 (6 bases). This CDR3 has 11 residues. The germline CDR1 and CDR2 sequences are KGHDR and SFDVKD. With 5 bases removed from V and 10 bases from J, the gap between germline ends came to 8 bases.

This chain connects TRBV12-2 to TRBJ2-2; the table assigns TRBD2, which was not confirmed against the DNA. TRBV12-2 is listed as a pseudogene. The CDR3 sequence is 23 residues long. Written as DNA, the CDR3 is TGTGCAAGTCGCCGAGCTACTCGCCCACAGGGTGTTCTAGCGGGAGCTGGACCCGGGGAGCTGTTTTTT. Its translation: CASRRATRPQGVLAGAGPGELFF.

Details on this clone: A read error is possible here, since a much larger clone lies one base away. The chain uses TRBV7-9 and TRBJ1-2; 9 bases agree with TRBD1. Germline loops: CDR1 SEHNR, CDR2 FQNEAQ (reference sequence). V lost 3 bases to trimming and J lost 6 bases; unmatched junction nucleotides: 2. The CDR3 totals 13 residues. The CDR3 DNA reads as TGTGCCAGCAGCTTCGACAGGGGGGATGGCTACACCTTC. Translated: CASSFDRGDGYTF.

The table lists this clone with a count of one. V gene TRBV18 combines with J gene TRBJ1-1; D is perhaps TRBD1 (5 bases). This CDR3 contains 15 residues. CDR1 and CDR2 (germline): KGHSH, LQKENI. Trimming stripped 2 bases from V and 5 bases from J, with 15 bases between. CDR3 amino acids: CASSPVEQGGTEAFF. In DNA form, the CDR3 reads TGTGCCAGCTCACCAGTGGAGCAGGGAGGGACTGAAGCTTTCTTT.

The rearrangement links TRBV2 to TRBJ2-3, with D hard to call. The ends were cut back, 4 bases at V and 0 bases at J, with 8 bases in the middle. This CDR3 region has 14 residues. Looked up from germline, CDR1 is SNHLY and CDR2 is FYNNEI. The CDR3 region has the DNA TGTGCCAGCAGTGGGGTTAGCAGCACAGATACGCAGTATTTT. Amino acid sequence: CASSGVSSTDTQYF.

The genes are TRBV7-6 and TRBJ2-2, with TRBD1 identical over 8 bases. The germline V gene encodes CDR1 SGHVS and CDR2 FNYEAQ. The ends lost 5 bases at V and 5 bases at J; junction bases unmatched: 10. This CDR3 is 16 amino acids long. The DNA of the CDR3 is TGTGCCAGCAGCGATACCCAGGGGGCGGGGACCGGGGAGCTGTTTTTT. Protein: CASSDTQGAGTGELFF. The variable domain in full, with the rest retrieved from reference TRBV7-6 and TRBJ2-2, is GAGVSQSPRYKVTKRGQDVALRCDPISGHVSLYWYRQALGQGPEFLTYFNYEAQQDKSGLPNDRFSAERPEGSISTLTIQRTEQRDSAMYRCASSDTQGAGTGELFFGEGSRLTVL.

This clone was seen a handful of times. The chain couples TRBV10-2 to TRBJ2-3, with D possibly being TRBD2 (5 bases). Between the trimmed V and J ends, which lost 4 bases and 1 base, there was a span of 6 bases. Germline V gives CDR1 WSHSY, CDR2 SAAADI. The CDR3 consists of 13 residues. DNA for the CDR3: TGCGCCAGCAGTGGAGCGGGCACAGATACGCAGTATTTT. Translation: CASSGAGTDTQYF.

The chain carries TRBV2 and TRBJ1-5; 7 bases align to TRBD1. This CDR3 is built from 16 residues. Germline V gene data show CDR1 as SNHLY and CDR2 as FYNNEI. V was pared by 5 bases and J by 0 bases, with 7 bases of the junction left unmatched. The CDR3, as DNA: TGTGCCAGCAGTCCACCGACAGGGTATAGCAATCAGCCCCAGCATTTT. It encodes CASSPPTGYSNQPQHF.

The chain is built from TRBV7-2 and TRBJ2-5; 13 bases map to TRBD2. V gave up 2 bases and J gave up 3 bases; unmatched junction bases: 9. The CDR3 loop spans 18 amino acids. The germline V gene encodes CDR1 SGHTA and CDR2 FQGNSA. Here the CDR3 DNA reads TGTGCCAGCAGCTTAAATTTGGGACTAGCGGGGATCAAAGAGACCCAGTACTTC. This codes for CASSLNLGLAGIKETQYF.

The chain uses TRBV9 and TRBJ2-3, with no clear D. V was trimmed by 1 base and J by 3 bases, leaving 12 bases between them. Germline V gene sequence: CDR1 SGDLS, CDR2 YYNGEE. This CDR3 is built from 15 residues. CDR3 nucleotides: TGTGCCAGCAGCGTACAGGATATTGAAACAGATACGCAGTATTTT. Its translation: CASSVQDIETDTQYF.

The J gene is TRBJ2-1, the V gene TRBV5-5; 8 positions agree with TRBD1. The germline V gene has CDR1 SGHKS and CDR2 YYEKEE (reference sequence). This CDR3 has 15 residues. J lost 4 bases, V lost 2 bases, and 5 bases had no gene match. The CDR3 loop reads CASSFQGAAYNEQFF. Written as DNA, the CDR3 is TGTGCCAGCAGCTTCCAGGGGGCGGCTTACAATGAGCAGTTCTTC.

With respect to this clone: Other DNA sequences in this sample translate to the same CDR3. The V and J genes are TRBV4-2 and TRBJ2-3; D perhaps matches TRBD2 (5 bases). Trimming took off 1 base at V and 0 bases at J, with 8 bases between the two ends. Germline CDR1 and CDR2: LGHNA and YNFKEQ. The CDR3 has 15 residues. The CDR3: CASSQGGGSTDTQYF. Written as DNA, the CDR3 is TGTGCCAGCAGCCAAGGCGGCGGGAGCACAGATACGCAGTATTTT.